A selection of T cell receptor beta chains follows, all from one sample in a study of blood T cell repertoires in COVID-19. TCRdb's table, derived via immunoSEQ multiplex PCR, lists solely in-frame clones and lacks some. The data show hundreds of thousands of clones, with 88% seen just once and roughly 12% held by the top ten. Sequencing used peripheral blood. The source of these receptors is a woman aged 45-60 years with COVID-19, enrolled during active disease. CDR3s include the opening cysteine and the closing phenylalanine or tryptophan. A D gene is named only where the DNA matches it firmly. Rows give clone size only sometimes, using once, few, many, or a class for an expanded clone.

d_call	v_call	j_call	clone_size	cdr3_aa	cdr3_nt
.	TRBV12-3/TRBV12-4	TRBJ2-5	.	CASSLVRGETQYF	TGTGCCAGCAGTTTAGTCAGGGGTGAGACCCAGTACTTC
TRBD1	TRBV6-2/TRBV6-3	TRBJ1-1	.	CASTPWTGNTEAFF	TGTGCCAGCACCCCCTGGACAGGGAACACTGAAGCTTTCTTT
TRBD1	TRBV29-1	TRBJ1-1	.	CSAVRGPGEAFF	TGCAGCGCTGTCAGGGGGCCGGGTGAAGCTTTCTTT
TRBD1	TRBV10-3	TRBJ2-2	.	CAISTGTGDTGELFF	TGTGCCATCAGTACCGGGACAGGGGACACCGGGGAGCTGTTTTTT
TRBD1	TRBV18	TRBJ1-1	.	CASSPVPGQGIGTEAFF	TGTGCCAGCTCACCAGTCCCGGGACAGGGGATCGGCACTGAAGCTTTCTTT
TRBD1	TRBV18	TRBJ1-1	.	CASSPGTGRRGINTEAFF	TGTGCCAGCTCCCCCGGGACAGGGAGGCGTGGGATAAACACTGAAGCTTTCTTT
TRBD1	TRBV6-5	TRBJ2-3	.	CASRTGGIDTQYF	TGTGCCAGCAGGACAGGGGGAATAGATACGCAGTATTTT
.	TRBV11-1	TRBJ2-7	once	CASSLFNEQYF	TGTGCCAGCAGCTTGTTTAACGAGCAGTACTTC
TRBD1	TRBV30	TRBJ1-5	.	CAWSRQGLGNQPQHF	TGTGCCTGGAGCCGACAGGGTTTGGGCAATCAGCCCCAGCATTTT
.	TRBV18	TRBJ1-2	.	CASSPSRQQPTYGYTF	TGTGCCAGCTCCCCTAGCCGCCAACAGCCCACCTATGGCTACACCTTC
.	TRBV28	TRBJ1-2	.	CASSSSGDRLYGYTF	TGTGCCAGCAGTTCGAGCGGCGACAGGCTCTATGGCTACACCTTC
.	TRBV6-1	TRBJ1-2	.	CASSEARGSLYGYTF	TGTGCCAGCAGTGAAGCTAGGGGGTCCCTTTATGGCTACACCTTC
.	TRBV4-1	TRBJ2-7	.	CASSPGTTYEQYF	TGCGCCAGCAGCCCTGGGACAACATACGAGCAGTACTTC
TRBD2	TRBV5-1	TRBJ2-1	.	CASTRLAGGLNHEQFF	TGCGCCAGCACCCGACTAGCGGGGGGCCTTAATCATGAGCAGTTCTTC
TRBD1	TRBV11-1	TRBJ2-7	.	CASSPGTGTHEQYF	TGTGCCAGCAGCCCCGGGACAGGGACCCACGAGCAGTACTTC
TRBD1	TRBV9	TRBJ2-5	.	CASSVSTGTGYKETQYF	TGTGCCAGCAGCGTCTCTACCGGGACAGGGTACAAAGAGACCCAGTACTTC
.	TRBV24-1	TRBJ2-3	.	CATSEAGTDTQYF	TGTGCCACCAGCGAAGCTGGCACAGATACGCAGTATTTT
.	TRBV2	TRBJ2-2	.	CASSGGKNTGELFF	TGTGCCAGCAGTGGAGGGAAGAACACCGGGGAGCTGTTTTTT
.	TRBV29-1	TRBJ1-2	few	CSVEEREGGYTF	TGCAGCGTTGAGGAGAGAGAAGGAGGCTACACCTTC
TRBD1	TRBV5-6	TRBJ1-5	.	CASSRNRGGQPQHF	TGTGCCAGCAGCAGGAACAGGGGGGGTCAGCCCCAGCATTTT
.	TRBV10-1	TRBJ2-2	.	CASSLGGTGELFF	TGCGCCAGCAGCCTAGGAGGGACCGGGGAGCTGTTTTTT
.	TRBV7-9	TRBJ1-1	.	CASSLGENTEAFF	TGTGCCAGCAGCTTAGGAGAGAACACTGAAGCTTTCTTT
.	TRBV12-3/TRBV12-4	TRBJ1-1	.	CASSQNTEAFF	TGTGCCAGCAGCCAAAACACTGAAGCTTTCTTT
TRBD1	TRBV30	TRBJ2-3	once	CAWRPGTGVTDTQYF	TGTGCCTGGAGGCCCGGGACAGGGGTGACAGATACGCAGTATTTT
.	TRBV11-2	TRBJ1-1	once	CASSSRVRAAEAFF	TGTGCCAGCAGCTCCCGAGTGAGGGCTGCTGAAGCTTTCTTT
TRBD2	TRBV5-1	TRBJ2-3	.	CASSLGLAEPTDTQYF	TGCGCCAGCAGCTTGGGACTAGCGGAACCCACAGATACGCAGTATTTT
TRBD1	TRBV30	TRBJ1-2	.	CAWSSTGGYGYTF	TGTGCCTGGAGTTCTACAGGGGGCTATGGCTACACCTTC
.	TRBV2	TRBJ1-1	few	CASNRRDTEAFF	TGTGCCAGCAATCGGAGGGACACTGAAGCTTTCTTT
.	TRBV27	TRBJ2-5	.	CASSGWGARQETQYF	TGTGCCAGCAGTGGATGGGGCGCGAGGCAAGAGACCCAGTACTTC
TRBD2	TRBV2	TRBJ2-1	few	CASSGTREGPKFFF	TGTGCCAGCAGTGGAACCCGGGAGGGCCCAAAATTTTTCTTC
TRBD1	TRBV6-5	TRBJ1-5	.	CASRGQLLNQPQHF	TGTGCCAGCAGGGGACAGCTCTTAAATCAGCCCCAGCATTTT
.	TRBV5-8	TRBJ1-6	.	CASSLEGGLRYSPLHF	TGTGCCAGCAGCTTGGAGGGGGGGCTGAGATATTCACCCCTCCACTTT
TRBD1	TRBV6-5	TRBJ2-7	.	CASSSDRGSSYEQYF	TGTGCCAGCAGTTCAGACAGGGGGAGCTCCTACGAGCAGTACTTC
.	TRBV9	TRBJ2-2	.	CASSVGGNTGELFF	TGTGCCAGCAGCGTAGGAGGGAACACCGGGGAGCTGTTTTTT
TRBD2	TRBV12-5	TRBJ2-3	.	CASGRTSGDDTQYF	TGTGCTAGTGGCCGGACTAGCGGGGACGATACGCAGTATTTT
TRBD1	TRBV19	TRBJ2-1	.	CASTTTGHNEQFF	TGTGCCAGTACCACGACAGGGCACAATGAGCAGTTCTTC
.	TRBV11-2	TRBJ1-2	.	CASSPEAGANNYGYTF	TGTGCCAGCAGCCCCGAGGCGGGGGCGAATAACTATGGCTACACCTTC
.	TRBV25-1	TRBJ1-6	.	CASSRARQNSPLHF	TGTGCCAGCAGCAGGGCGCGTCAGAATTCACCCCTCCACTTT
TRBD2	TRBV24-1	TRBJ2-3	.	CATSEAGGSDTQYF	TGTGCCACCAGTGAGGCGGGGGGGTCCGATACGCAGTATTTT
TRBD1	TRBV6-5	TRBJ1-4	.	CASRLTGATNEKLFF	TGTGCCAGCAGATTAACAGGGGCGACTAATGAAAAACTGTTTTTT
.	TRBV4-1	TRBJ2-7	.	CASSPRRGGSSYEQYF	TGCGCCAGCAGCCCCCGGAGGGGGGGGTCCTCCTACGAGCAGTACTTC
.	TRBV9	TRBJ1-1	.	CASSPGTPRATFF	TGTGCCAGCAGCCCCGGGACACCTCGAGCGACTTTCTTT
TRBD1	TRBV19	TRBJ1-5	few	CASSRPGGAGNQPQHF	TGTGCCAGTAGTAGGCCAGGGGGCGCGGGCAATCAGCCCCAGCATTTT
TRBD1	TRBV19	TRBJ1-4	.	CASRTYRGTNEKLFF	TGTGCCAGTAGAACTTACAGGGGGACTAATGAAAAACTGTTTTTT
.	TRBV9	TRBJ1-5	.	CASSPGQYSNQPQHF	TGTGCCAGCAGCCCAGGACAGTATAGCAATCAGCCCCAGCATTTT
.	TRBV19	TRBJ1-2	.	CASWEADVSGGYTF	TGTGCCAGTTGGGAGGCAGACGTCAGCGGTGGCTACACCTTC
.	TRBV2	TRBJ1-2	few	CASSESDYGYTF	TGTGCCAGCAGTGAGTCAGACTATGGCTACACCTTC
.	TRBV7-2	TRBJ1-2	.	CASSPHRDPTQNYGYTF	TGTGCCAGCAGCCCCCACAGGGACCCCACCCAGAACTATGGCTACACCTTC
TRBD2	TRBV10-2	TRBJ2-5	.	CASRNSGDGETQYF	TGCGCCAGCAGGAATAGCGGGGATGGAGAGACCCAGTACTTC
.	TRBV19	TRBJ2-4	.	CATRGAAGSKAKNIQYF	TGTGCCACCAGAGGCGCGGCAGGGTCAAAGGCCAAAAACATTCAGTACTTC
TRBD1	TRBV6-1	TRBJ1-2	.	CASSDTGEDYGYTF	TGTGCCAGCAGTGACACAGGGGAAGACTATGGCTACACCTTC
.	TRBV11-1	TRBJ2-6	.	CASSLNQASGANVLTF	TGTGCCAGCAGCTTAAACCAGGCCTCTGGGGCCAACGTCCTGACTTTC
TRBD1	TRBV5-1	TRBJ1-1	once	CASSLVTGGTEAFF	TGCGCCAGCAGCTTGGTCACAGGGGGCACTGAAGCTTTCTTT
TRBD1	TRBV6-6	TRBJ1-2	.	CASSYLTGAQNYGYTF	TGTGCCAGCAGTTACCTTACAGGGGCCCAAAACTATGGCTACACCTTC
.	TRBV4-1	TRBJ2-3	.	CASSQDSPYLEPADTQYF	TGCGCCAGCAGCCAAGATTCCCCCTATCTAGAACCCGCGGATACGCAGTATTTT
.	TRBV11-1	TRBJ1-1	.	CASSPSDRYTEAFF	TGTGCCAGCAGCCCCTCCGACAGGTACACTGAAGCTTTCTTT
TRBD2	TRBV6-5	TRBJ2-7	.	CASRIVAGGYEQYF	TGTGCCAGCAGAATTGTAGCGGGGGGCTACGAGCAGTACTTC
.	TRBV6-5	TRBJ2-2	.	CASSLQTINTGELFF	TGTGCCAGCAGTCTCCAGACTATTAACACCGGGGAGCTGTTTTTT
.	TRBV5-1	TRBJ1-2	.	CASSLNSGAGNGYTF	TGCGCCAGCAGCTTAAATAGCGGTGCCGGGAATGGCTACACCTTC
TRBD2	TRBV3-1/TRBV3-2	TRBJ2-1	.	CASSQAPRGRGGISYNEQFF	TGTGCCAGCAGCCAAGCTCCTAGGGGGCGGGGGGGGATCTCCTACAATGAGCAGTTCTTC